This T cell receptor (beta chain) was sequenced during a study of T cells after yellow fever vaccination. Study-level findings and limits: The CD4 and CD8 compartments had a small share of their clonotypes in common. Weaker, the secondary response had a peak occurring faster, on day 5 versus 15. Reappearance after the booster was seen for most primary-vaccination clones, at 95% to 97% CD4 and 80% to 90% CD8.

Unmatched junction bases numbered 0, after V lost 3 bases and J lost 0 bases. This CDR3 spans 15 amino acids. The germline V gene encodes CDR1 MRHNA and CDR2 SNTAGT. This clonotype is medium-sized by share. Its target is unknown. MiXCR was run by TCRdb on the 5' RACE reads, yielding one entry per CDR3 protein. The sample has hundreds of thousands of distinct CDR3 sequences; about a fifth are singletons. The sequencing used PBMCs, collected around 3 weeks after the first yellow fever vaccination. This sequence was found in a man aged 18 to 29 who received the YFV17D yellow fever vaccine. The chain has TRBV6-4 and TRBJ2-1; TRBD2 matches 9 bases. CDR3 amino acids: CASSEAGGSYNEQFF. The CDR3 nucleotides are TGTGCCAGCAGTGAAGCGGGGGGCTCCTACAATGAGCAGTTCTTC.